The 15 T cell receptor beta chains listed next were all sequenced from one sample in a study of Graves' ophthalmopathy and Graves' hyperthyroidism. The authors amplified TCR beta CDR3 regions, and they did so from RNA transcripts for repertoire sequencing. The authors performed first-round RT-PCR with HTBI primers and then a second-round multiplex PCR. TCRdb analysed the multiplex PCR reads with MiXCR anew, one entry per CDR3 protein. This sample yields some 390,000 distinct CDR3 sequences, of which about 16% are seen a single time; around 1.4% belongs to the top ten. The sample was peripheral blood. These receptor sequences come from a woman between 18 and 29 years old with Graves' ophthalmopathy.

This clonotype was counted many times. V is TRBV28 and J is TRBJ2-7, with D unclear. CDR1 is MDHEN and CDR2 is SYDVKM in the germline V gene. The CDR3 runs 11 residues. V lost 6 bases, J lost 4 bases, and 7 bases lay in between. The CDR3 here is CASSPEYEQYF. CDR3 DNA sequence: TGTGCCAGCAGCCCGGAGTACGAGCAGTACTTC.

The genes are TRBV12-3 or TRBV12-4 and TRBJ2-5; D is perhaps TRBD1 (6 bases). CDR3 length: 14 residues. Trimming removed 7 bases at V and 0 bases at J, with 12 bases between. The CDR3 region has the DNA TGTGCCAGCACCCCGGGACACGACCAAGAGACCCAGTACTTC. Protein sequence: CASTPGHDQETQYF.

This clonotype showed up just a few times. J is TRBJ1-5 and V is TRBV6-2 or TRBV6-3; D is undetermined. The CDR3 length is 13 residues. Germline V gene lookup returns CDR1 MNHEY and CDR2 SVGEGT. V lost 2 bases, J lost 10 bases, and 12 bases lay in between. The chain's CDR3 is CASSYDLGVPQHF. The CDR3 bases are TGTGCCAGCAGTTACGATTTGGGAGTCCCCCAGCATTTT.

This clonotype has a count of ten or more. The chain couples TRBV6-5 to TRBJ2-2; 8 nucleotides align to TRBD1. Trimming at V came to 4 bases and at J to 0 bases, leaving 7 bases not matched to a gene. Germline CDR1 is MNHEY and CDR2 is SVGAGI. There are 17 residues in the CDR3. CDR3 DNA: TGTGCCAGCAGTTGGACAGGGTACAAAACGAACACCGGGGAGCTGTTTTTT. Protein product: CASSWTGYKTNTGELFF.

Ten or more counts support this clonotype. The rearrangement uses TRBV7-8 and TRBJ2-7, with TRBD2 identical over 13 bases. Unmatched junction bases numbered 5, after V lost 3 bases and J lost 6 bases. CDR1 is SGHVS, CDR2 FQNEAQ, per germline. The CDR3 has 15 residues. In nucleotides, the CDR3 is TGTGCCAGCAGCTTCGGGACTAGCGGGACCTGCGAGCAGTACTTC. It is translated as CASSFGTSGTCEQYF.

V gene TRBV6-2 or TRBV6-3 combines with J gene TRBJ2-5, with D uncertain. CDR3 length: 13 amino acids. Trimming left V 4 bases short and J 3 bases short, with 9 bases between. Germline values: CDR1 MNHEY, CDR2 SVGEGT. The CDR3, as DNA: TGTGCCAGCAGTTTTAACTACAAAGAGACCCAGTACTTC. Translating it yields CASSFNYKETQYF.

J is TRBJ1-1 and V is TRBV6-5; unclear D gene. V lost 2 bases to trimming and J lost 1 base, with 11 bases between them. Germline V lookup: CDR1 MNHEY, CDR2 SVGAGI. The CDR3 spans 15 residues. The CDR3 DNA is TGTGCCAGCAGTTACATTGGCAGGAGGAACACTGAAGCTTTCTTT. Amino acids: CASSYIGRRNTEAFF.

Ten or more counts support this clonotype. The CDR3 DNA follows: TGCGCCAGCAGCCTATCGCCCACGGGACGGGGGAACACTGAAGCTTTCTTT. Its protein product is CASSLSPTGRGNTEAFF. The chain has TRBV5-1 and TRBJ1-1; the D gene is possibly TRBD1 (5 bases). The V end lost 4 bases, the J end lost 1 base, and 20 bases lay between the germline ends. The CDR3 extends over 17 amino acids. Germline V CDR1 and CDR2: SGHRS, YFSETQ.

Many counts were recorded for this clonotype. The chain carries TRBV28 and TRBJ2-7, with unresolved D. The germline V gene has CDR1 MDHEN and CDR2 SYDVKM. The length of the CDR3 is 15 residues. Trimming removed 6 bases at V and 6 bases at J, with 21 bases between. This CDR3 is CASSKRRINIFEQYF. The DNA for the CDR3 is TGTGCCAGCAGCAAAAGACGGATTAACATTTTCGAGCAGTACTTC.

The chain has TRBV6-2 or TRBV6-3 and TRBJ2-1; TRBD2 matches 7 bases. The CDR3 loop spans 16 amino acids. Germline V CDR1 and CDR2: MNHEY, SVGEGT. Trimming at V came to 0 bases and at J to 4 bases, leaving 6 bases not matched to a gene. The CDR3 region is CASSYSSTGGYNEQFF. The CDR3 DNA reads as TGTGCCAGCAGTTACTCGTCTACGGGAGGTTACAATGAGCAGTTCTTC.

This clonotype has a count of ten or more. This chain links TRBV19 with TRBJ1-5; 9 nucleotides line up with TRBD1. Germline V lookup: CDR1 LNHDA, CDR2 SQIVND (reference sequence). The CDR3 spans 15 residues. The trim removed 5 bases at V and 7 bases at J, leaving 9 bases unmatched. This CDR3 is CASSWTQGARQPQHF. Written as DNA, the CDR3 is TGTGCCAGTAGTTGGACACAGGGGGCTCGACAGCCCCAGCATTTT.

This clonotype was detected many times. This sequence joins TRBV6-2 or TRBV6-3 and TRBJ1-6, with D unclear. The V gene lost 6 bases and the J gene lost 9 bases, with 15 bases spanning the gap. The CDR3 runs 14 residues. Germline CDR1 is MNHEY and CDR2 is SVGEGT. CDR3 amino acids: CASRDAGRGSPLHF. DNA of the CDR3: TGTGCCAGCAGAGACGCGGGTCGTGGTTCACCCCTCCACTTT.

Many counts were recorded for this clonotype. This sequence joins TRBV5-1 and TRBJ2-4; TRBD2 might be the D (6 bases). V lost 4 bases, J lost 0 bases, and 20 bases lay in between. The CDR3 spans 18 residues. CDR1 and CDR2 (germline): SGHRS, YFSETQ. The chain's CDR3 is CASSPGMAQGLAKNIQYF. CDR3 bases: TGCGCCAGCAGCCCCGGGATGGCTCAGGGACTAGCCAAAAACATTCAGTACTTC.

This clonotype appeared many times. The V call is TRBV29-1, the J call TRBJ2-7, with D possibly called TRBD1 or TRBD2 (6 bases each). The V end was cut by 4 bases, the J end by 3 bases, with 16 bases between. The CDR3 runs 14 residues. In germline, CDR1 is SQVTM, CDR2 ANQGSEA. CDR3 protein: CSVVEGGLSYEQYF. The CDR3 DNA reads TGCAGCGTTGTTGAGGGGGGCCTTAGCTACGAGCAGTACTTC.

The chain recombines TRBV7-2 with TRBJ2-4; D is possibly TRBD1 or TRBD2 (5 bases each). The CDR3 loop spans 15 amino acids. The germline CDR1 and CDR2 sequences are SGHTA and FQGNSA. Deletions cut 4 bases from V and 3 bases from J, with 13 bases between. The CDR3 is CASSWDPLGKNIQYF. The CDR3 DNA follows: TGTGCCAGCAGCTGGGACCCCCTAGGCAAAAACATTCAGTACTTC.